Listed below are T cell receptor beta chains from one sample, sequenced in a study of shared clonotypes between healthy human individuals. TCRdb keeps only in-frame clones here, not all; method: immunoSEQ multiplex PCR. The repertoire holds over 850,000 clones, with around 78% as singletons. Material for sequencing was memory CD4+ T cells from PBMCs. These TCRs come from a man younger than 30 in good health. Some clones in this sample may be carry-over from other donors' samples. CDR3s include the opening cysteine and the closing phenylalanine or tryptophan. The D gene is left open where the match is weak. Clone size is not always given. Where it is, it says once, few, many or a class for expanded clones.

j_gene: TRBJ1-1; v_gene: TRBV19; d_gene: -; abundance: -; CDR3aa: CASTRSGGTNTEAFF; CDR3nt: TGTGCCAGTACTCGCAGCGGGGGTACGAACACTGAAGCTTTCTTT
j_gene: TRBJ2-1; v_gene: TRBV28; d_gene: -; abundance: -; CDR3aa: CASRPPPGTPTTYNEQFF; CDR3nt: TGTGCCAGCAGACCCCCGCCGGGGACACCCACTACCTACAATGAGCAGTTCTTC
j_gene: TRBJ2-3; v_gene: TRBV2; d_gene: -; abundance: -; CDR3aa: CASGQSRFGTDTQYF; CDR3nt: TGTGCCAGCGGACAGTCAAGGTTCGGCACAGATACGCAGTATTTT
j_gene: TRBJ1-1; v_gene: TRBV7-9; d_gene: -; abundance: -; CDR3aa: CASSLGGVHRRAFF; CDR3nt: TGTGCCAGCAGCTTAGGCGGAGTTCACCGGCGAGCTTTCTTT
j_gene: TRBJ2-4; v_gene: TRBV14; d_gene: -; abundance: -; CDR3aa: CASSPGLSTGKNIQYF; CDR3nt: TGTGCCAGCAGCCCCGGACTCTCGACGGGCAAAAACATTCAGTACTTC
j_gene: TRBJ2-7; v_gene: TRBV4-1; d_gene: TRBD1; abundance: -; CDR3aa: CASSRQGANYEQYF; CDR3nt: TGCGCCAGCAGCCGCCAGGGGGCAAACTACGAGCAGTACTTC
j_gene: TRBJ2-6; v_gene: TRBV11-1; d_gene: -; abundance: -; CDR3aa: CASSPQGRSGANVLTF; CDR3nt: TGTGCCAGCAGCCCTCAGGGGAGGTCTGGGGCCAACGTCCTGACTTTC
j_gene: TRBJ1-1; v_gene: TRBV7-9; d_gene: TRBD1; abundance: few; CDR3aa: CASSWTGGAEAFF; CDR3nt: TGTGCCAGCAGCTGGACAGGGGGCGCTGAAGCTTTCTTT
j_gene: TRBJ2-2; v_gene: TRBV28; d_gene: TRBD2; abundance: -; CDR3aa: CASRASGNTGELFF; CDR3nt: TGTGCCAGCAGGGCTAGCGGAAACACCGGGGAGCTGTTTTTT
j_gene: TRBJ2-3; v_gene: TRBV21-1; d_gene: -; abundance: -; CDR3aa: CASSNSGGAADAQYF; CDR3nt: TGTGCCAGCAGCAACTCAGGGGGCGCGGCAGATGCGCAGTATTTT
j_gene: TRBJ2-7; v_gene: TRBV11-2; d_gene: TRBD2; abundance: -; CDR3aa: CASSLGLAGGFEQYF; CDR3nt: TGTGCCAGCAGCTTAGGGCTAGCGGGAGGGTTCGAGCAGTACTTC
j_gene: TRBJ2-3; v_gene: TRBV7-2; d_gene: -; abundance: -; CDR3aa: CASSSRRGLGTDTQYF; CDR3nt: TGTGCCAGCAGCTCGCGGAGAGGTTTAGGCACAGATACGCAGTATTTT
j_gene: TRBJ1-1; v_gene: TRBV5-1; d_gene: -; abundance: few; CDR3aa: CASSLFSGNTEAFF; CDR3nt: TGCGCCAGCAGCTTGTTTTCAGGGAACACTGAAGCTTTCTTT
j_gene: TRBJ2-6; v_gene: TRBV7-9; d_gene: -; abundance: -; CDR3aa: CASSFTGSSGANVLTF; CDR3nt: TGTGCCAGCAGCTTCACAGGGAGCTCTGGGGCCAACGTCCTGACTTTC
j_gene: TRBJ1-1; v_gene: TRBV4-1; d_gene: -; abundance: once; CDR3aa: CASSQDFSGLGNTEAFF; CDR3nt: TGCGCCAGCAGCCAAGATTTTTCGGGTTTGGGGAACACTGAAGCTTTCTTT
j_gene: TRBJ2-1; v_gene: TRBV5-1; d_gene: -; abundance: -; CDR3aa: CASSEGSYNEQFF; CDR3nt: TGCGCCAGCAGCGAGGGATCTTACAATGAGCAGTTCTTC
j_gene: TRBJ2-1; v_gene: TRBV5-6; d_gene: -; abundance: -; CDR3aa: CASSRRETGSSYNEQFF; CDR3nt: TGTGCCAGCAGCCGCCGGGAGACAGGGAGCTCCTACAATGAGCAGTTCTTC
j_gene: TRBJ2-7; v_gene: TRBV18; d_gene: -; abundance: -; CDR3aa: CASSPQGTYEQYF; CDR3nt: TGTGCCAGCTCACCACAGGGGACCTACGAGCAGTACTTC
j_gene: TRBJ1-5; v_gene: TRBV2; d_gene: -; abundance: -; CDR3aa: CASSDRNSNQPQHF; CDR3nt: TGTGCCAGCAGCGACCGAAATAGCAATCAGCCCCAGCATTTT
j_gene: TRBJ2-7; v_gene: TRBV4-1; d_gene: -; abundance: -; CDR3aa: CASSQGRFGGHEQYF; CDR3nt: TGCGCCAGCAGCCAAGGGCGGTTCGGGGGCCACGAGCAGTACTTC
j_gene: TRBJ2-5; v_gene: TRBV11-2; d_gene: TRBD2; abundance: few; CDR3aa: CASSLLAGGDQETQYF; CDR3nt: TGTGCCAGCAGCCTTCTAGCGGGTGGGGATCAAGAGACCCAGTACTTC
j_gene: TRBJ2-3; v_gene: TRBV7-2; d_gene: TRBD1; abundance: once; CDR3aa: CASSSGTGGNTQYF; CDR3nt: TGTGCCAGCAGCTCGGGGACAGGAGGGAATACGCAGTATTTT
j_gene: TRBJ2-7; v_gene: TRBV2; d_gene: -; abundance: -; CDR3aa: CASRTGGWDASSYEQYF; CDR3nt: TGTGCCAGCAGGACCGGCGGCTGGGACGCAAGCTCCTACGAGCAGTACTTC